Listed below are T cell receptor beta chains from one sample, sequenced in a study of shared clonotypes between healthy human individuals. TCRdb's copy holds only in-frame clones and misses some; the assay was immunoSEQ multiplex PCR. Here the sample spans a few million clones, around 92% being singletons. The specimen sequenced was naive CD4+ T cells from PBMCs. The receptors stem from a man aged 18 to 30 in good health. Some clones in this sample may be carry-over from other donors' samples. CDR3s include the opening cysteine and the closing phenylalanine or tryptophan. Where a row states a size, it is once, few, many or the class of an expanded clone; other rows omit it.

TRBV28 NA CASSPILEGGGYTF
TRBV19 NA CASSIGGGGNQPQHF
TRBV5-4 NA CASSLSQGPYEQYF
TRBV23-1 NA CASSHGPGGRHQPQHF
TRBV6-1 NA CASTDRRASSYEQYF
TRBV18 NA CASSTASREASLF
TRBV5-1 NA CASSSGPVDETQYF
TRBV7-2 NA CASSVQVLSYEQYF
TRBV9 NA CASSPLGPSLPNEQFF
TRBV5-1 NA CASSTGPSNEQFF
TRBV2 NA CASSRGLAGSEQYF
TRBV7-2 once CASSRASVEAFF
TRBV7-8 NA CASSLRQGLQPQHF
TRBV28 NA CATTFGAPETQYF
TRBV27 NA CASSFGTGGTDTQYF
TRBV6-1 NA CASLPNTYEQYF
TRBV28 NA CASKTPGQGREKLFF
TRBV4-3 NA CASSQLQGHYGYTF
TRBV5-1 NA CASSFSGTGGSETQYF
TRBV30 few CAWIGGNTEAFF
TRBV5-1 NA CASSFSGRGYEQYF
TRBV9 NA CASSPGARLNKETQYF
TRBV18 NA CASSPRLAGGPADTQYF
TRBV5-1 NA CASSFLQTANTEAFF
TRBV7-3 NA CASSLNPLVSEQFF
TRBV7-8 few CASSWGQYREQYF
TRBV27 NA CASSLWEGRGAFGANVLTF
TRBV28 NA CASSSLGGGYEQYF
TRBV9 NA CASSAKTGGTNTGELFF
TRBV19 NA CASSPGRSSGNTIYF
TRBV5-5 NA CASSSTGSSYEQYF
TRBV10-2 NA CATTGQHNQPQHF
TRBV6-5 NA CASTPTSGRLYF
TRBV7-8 NA CASSLVQDYGYTF
TRBV21-1 once CASSAGFLDTEAFF
TRBV6-5 once CASSYRRTAGTDTQYF
TRBV4-2 NA CASSPSEGTSNTGELFF
TRBV5-1 NA CASSWREFYEQYF
TRBV5-5 NA CASSLEGGGTDTQYF
TRBV10-3 NA CAIRGTGGTQETQYF
TRBV2 NA CAGGQGYGEQYF
TRBV5-1 NA CASSLRRDGASEAFF
TRBV28 NA CASSRPGAVGELFF
TRBV5-1 once CASSSAGTGNGNTIYF
TRBV28 NA CASSHKGVRETQYF
TRBV6-6 NA CASSSGQGMNTEAFF
TRBV27 once CASRKTGGTEAFF
TRBV7-2 NA CASSQALSGSWYEQYF
TRBV6-1 NA CASKARQGNTDTQYF
TRBV15 NA CATSSGGGNTIYF
TRBV7-9 NA CASSFTGGGEKLFF
TRBV30 once CAWSVAIRVNTGELFF
TRBV5-8 NA CASRARGGRGYNEQFF
TRBV6-6 NA CASRGGSTDTQYF
TRBV5-1 NA CASSLGPGLPGLAGPYEQYF